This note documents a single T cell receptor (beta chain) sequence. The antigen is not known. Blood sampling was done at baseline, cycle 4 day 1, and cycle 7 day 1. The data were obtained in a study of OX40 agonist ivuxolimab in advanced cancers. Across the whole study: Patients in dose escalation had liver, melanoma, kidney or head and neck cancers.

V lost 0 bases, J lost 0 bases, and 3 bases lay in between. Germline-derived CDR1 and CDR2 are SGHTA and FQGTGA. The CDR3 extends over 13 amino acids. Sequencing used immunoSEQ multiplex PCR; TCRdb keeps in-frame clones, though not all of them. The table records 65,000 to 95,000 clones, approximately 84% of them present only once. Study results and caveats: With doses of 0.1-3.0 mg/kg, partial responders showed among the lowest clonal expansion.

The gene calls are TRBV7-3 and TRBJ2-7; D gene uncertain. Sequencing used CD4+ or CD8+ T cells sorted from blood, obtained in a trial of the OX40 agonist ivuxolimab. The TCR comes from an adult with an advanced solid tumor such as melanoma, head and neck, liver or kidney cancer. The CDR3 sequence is CASSLTYSYEQYF. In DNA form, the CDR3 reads TGTGCCAGCAGCTTAACCTACTCCTACGAGCAGTACTTC.